This T cell receptor (beta chain) was recovered during a study of post-analysis software for immune sequencing data. Broader study findings: Patients had higher frequencies than controls of roughly 5 TRBV segments, including TRBV5-6, TRBV5-1 and TRBV20-1.

Unique-molecular-identifier-tagged TCR beta cDNA libraries were used. Some 500,000 cDNA molecules were obtained per 1 to 10 million input T cells. From the PCR reads, TCRdb called clonotypes with MiXCR, one entry per CDR3 protein. The table lists a few hundred thousand distinct CDR3 sequences, 30% to 40% of them singletons. With regard to this clonotype: The antigen remains unidentified.

The V and J ends lost 0 bases and 7 bases respectively, with 12 bases between them. Germline-derived CDR1 and CDR2 are LGHDT and YNNKEL (reference sequence). This CDR3 spans 15 amino acids. This receptor was taken from a girl aged 2 to 17 with multiple sclerosis. V and J are TRBV3-1 and TRBJ1-4; D possibly corresponds to TRBD1 (5 bases). Specimen: blood. This CDR3 reads CASSQDVGVLEKLFF. In DNA form, the CDR3 reads TGTGCCAGCAGCCAAGATGTAGGGGTGCTTGAAAAACTGTTTTTT.